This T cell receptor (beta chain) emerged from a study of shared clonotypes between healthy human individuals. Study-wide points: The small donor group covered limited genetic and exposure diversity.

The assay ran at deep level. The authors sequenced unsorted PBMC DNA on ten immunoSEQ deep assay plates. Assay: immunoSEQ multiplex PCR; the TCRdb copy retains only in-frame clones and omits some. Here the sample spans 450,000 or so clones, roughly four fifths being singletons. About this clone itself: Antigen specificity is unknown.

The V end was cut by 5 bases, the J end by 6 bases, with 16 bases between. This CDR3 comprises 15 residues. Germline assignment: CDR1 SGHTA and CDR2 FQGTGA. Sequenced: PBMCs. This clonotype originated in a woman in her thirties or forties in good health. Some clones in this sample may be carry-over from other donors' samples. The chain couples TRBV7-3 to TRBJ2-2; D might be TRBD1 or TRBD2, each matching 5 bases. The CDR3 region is CASSPWGSNAGELFF. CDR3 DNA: TGTGCCAGCAGCCCTTGGGGGAGCAATGCCGGGGAGCTGTTTTTT.